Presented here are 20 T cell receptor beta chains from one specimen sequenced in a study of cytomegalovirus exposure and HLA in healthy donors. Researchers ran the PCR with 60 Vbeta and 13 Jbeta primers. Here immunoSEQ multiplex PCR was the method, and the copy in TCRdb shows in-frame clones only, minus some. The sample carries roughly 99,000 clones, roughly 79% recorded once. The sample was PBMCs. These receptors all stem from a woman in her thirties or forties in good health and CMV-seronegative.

This CDR3 is CASRSTGEGWNYGYTF. The CDR3 DNA is TGTGCCAGCAGGTCAACAGGGGAAGGATGGAACTATGGCTACACCTTC. V usage is TRBV27 and J usage is TRBJ1-2; 7 nucleotides match TRBD1. The V gene end was trimmed by 6 bases and the J gene end by 2 bases; junction bases not matched to a gene: 12. Per the germline V gene, CDR1 is MNHEY and CDR2 is SMNVEV (reference sequence). This CDR3 has 16 residues.

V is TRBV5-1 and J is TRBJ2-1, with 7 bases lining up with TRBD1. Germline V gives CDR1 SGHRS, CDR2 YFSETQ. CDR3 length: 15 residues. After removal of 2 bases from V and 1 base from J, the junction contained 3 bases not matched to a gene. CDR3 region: CASSLDRASYNEQFF. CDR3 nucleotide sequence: TGCGCCAGCAGCTTAGACAGGGCTTCCTACAATGAGCAGTTCTTC.

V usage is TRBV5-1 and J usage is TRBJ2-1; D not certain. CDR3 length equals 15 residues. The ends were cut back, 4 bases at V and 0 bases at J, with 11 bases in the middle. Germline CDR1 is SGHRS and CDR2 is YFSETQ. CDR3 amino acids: CASSLRLSSYNEQFF. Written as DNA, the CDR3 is TGCGCCAGCAGCCTCCGCTTGAGCTCCTACAATGAGCAGTTCTTC. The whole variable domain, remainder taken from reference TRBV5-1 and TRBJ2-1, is KAGVTQTPRYLIKTRGQQVTLSCSPISGHRSVSWYQQTPGQGLQFLFEYFSETQRNKGNFPGRFSGRQFSNSRSEMNVSTLELGDSALYLCASSLRLSSYNEQFFGPGTRLTVL.

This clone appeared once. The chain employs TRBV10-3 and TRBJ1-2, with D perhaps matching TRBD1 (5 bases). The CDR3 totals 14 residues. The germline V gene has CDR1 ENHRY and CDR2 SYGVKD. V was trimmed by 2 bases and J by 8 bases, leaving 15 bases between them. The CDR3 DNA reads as TGTGCCATCAGTGAGACGGGGGACGGACTAGGCTACACCTTC. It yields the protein CAISETGDGLGYTF.

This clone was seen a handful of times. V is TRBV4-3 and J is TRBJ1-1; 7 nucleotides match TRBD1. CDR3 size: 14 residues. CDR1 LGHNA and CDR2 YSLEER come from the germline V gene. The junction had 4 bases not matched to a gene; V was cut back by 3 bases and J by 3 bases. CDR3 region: CASSHTTGDTEAFF. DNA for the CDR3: TGCGCCAGCAGCCATACTACAGGGGACACTGAAGCTTTCTTT.

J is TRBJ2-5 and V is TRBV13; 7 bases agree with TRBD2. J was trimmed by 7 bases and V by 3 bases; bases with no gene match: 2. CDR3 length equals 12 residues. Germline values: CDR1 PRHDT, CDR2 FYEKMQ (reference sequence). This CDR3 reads CASSFSSGTQYF. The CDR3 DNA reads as TGTGCCAGCAGCTTTTCTAGCGGGACCCAGTACTTC.

The CDR3 bases are TGTGCCAGCTCACCAGGTCTAATACCCAATGAAAAACTGTTTTTT. It translates to CASSPGLIPNEKLFF. V usage is TRBV18 and J usage is TRBJ1-4; D remains unclear. Germline CDR1 is KGHSH and CDR2 is LQKENI. This CDR3 spans 15 amino acids. Trimming removed 2 bases from V and 5 bases from J, with 12 bases in between.

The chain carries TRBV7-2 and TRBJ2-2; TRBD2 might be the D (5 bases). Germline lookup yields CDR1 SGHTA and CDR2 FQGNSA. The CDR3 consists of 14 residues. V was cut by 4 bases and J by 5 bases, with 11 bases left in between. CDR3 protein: CASSSRDRTGELFF. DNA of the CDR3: TGTGCCAGCAGCTCTCGGGATAGAACCGGGGAGCTGTTTTTT. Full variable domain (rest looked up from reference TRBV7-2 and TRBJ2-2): GAGVSQSPSNKVTEKGKDVELRCDPISGHTALYWYRQSLGQGLEFLIYFQGNSAPDKSGLPSDRFSAERTGGSVSTLTIQRTQQEDSAVYLCASSSRDRTGELFFGEGSRLTVL.

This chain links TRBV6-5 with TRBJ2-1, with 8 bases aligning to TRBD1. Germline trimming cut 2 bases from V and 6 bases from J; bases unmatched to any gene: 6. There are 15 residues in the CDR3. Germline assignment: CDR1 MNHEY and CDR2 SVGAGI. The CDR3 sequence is CASSYGQGFGNEQFF. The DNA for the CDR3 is TGTGCCAGCAGTTACGGACAGGGCTTCGGCAATGAGCAGTTCTTC.

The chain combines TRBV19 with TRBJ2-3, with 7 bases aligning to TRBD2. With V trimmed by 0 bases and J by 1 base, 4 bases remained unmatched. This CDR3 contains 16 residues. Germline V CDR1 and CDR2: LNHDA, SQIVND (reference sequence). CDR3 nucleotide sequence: TGTGCCAGTAGTATAGATCACCGGGGGGGCACAGATACGCAGTATTTT. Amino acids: CASSIDHRGGTDTQYF. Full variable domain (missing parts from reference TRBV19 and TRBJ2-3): DGGITQSPKYLFRKEGQNVTLSCEQNLNHDAMYWYRQDPGQGLRLIYYSQIVNDFQKGDIAEGYSVSREKKESFPLTVTSAQKNPTAFYLCASSIDHRGGTDTQYFGPGTRLTVL.

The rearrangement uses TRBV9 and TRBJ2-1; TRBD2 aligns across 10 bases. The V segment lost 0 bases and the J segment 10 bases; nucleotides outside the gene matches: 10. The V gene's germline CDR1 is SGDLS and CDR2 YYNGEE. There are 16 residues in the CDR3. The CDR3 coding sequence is TGTGCCAGCAGCGTAGGGGAAGCGGGGGGGCCGGGGGAGCAGTTCTTC. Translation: CASSVGEAGGPGEQFF.

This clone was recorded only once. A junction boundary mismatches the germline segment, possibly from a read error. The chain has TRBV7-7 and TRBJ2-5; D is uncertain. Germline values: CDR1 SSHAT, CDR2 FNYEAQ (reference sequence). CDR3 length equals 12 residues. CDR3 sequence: CASSLVSETQYF. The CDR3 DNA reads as TGTGCTAGCAGCTTAGTGAGCGAGACCCAGTACTTC.

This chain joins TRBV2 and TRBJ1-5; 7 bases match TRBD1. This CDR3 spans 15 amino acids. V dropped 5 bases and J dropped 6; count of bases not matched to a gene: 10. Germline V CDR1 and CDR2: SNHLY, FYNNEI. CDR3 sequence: CASSPDRAGAQPQHF. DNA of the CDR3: TGTGCCAGCAGTCCCGACAGGGCAGGGGCTCAGCCCCAGCATTTT.

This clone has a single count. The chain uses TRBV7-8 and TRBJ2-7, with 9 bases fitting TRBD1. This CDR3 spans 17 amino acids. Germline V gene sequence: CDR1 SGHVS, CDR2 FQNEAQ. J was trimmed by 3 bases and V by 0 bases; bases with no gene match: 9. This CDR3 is CASSLAFRTGANYEQYF. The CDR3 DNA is TGTGCCAGCAGCTTAGCATTCCGGACAGGGGCCAACTACGAGCAGTACTTC.

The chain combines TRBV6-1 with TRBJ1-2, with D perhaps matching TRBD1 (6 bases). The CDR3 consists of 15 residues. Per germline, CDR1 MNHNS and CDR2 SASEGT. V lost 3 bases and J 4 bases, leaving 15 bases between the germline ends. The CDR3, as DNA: TGTGCCAGCAGTGACCGTAGACAGGCCATCTATGGCTACACCTTC. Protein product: CASSDRRQAIYGYTF.

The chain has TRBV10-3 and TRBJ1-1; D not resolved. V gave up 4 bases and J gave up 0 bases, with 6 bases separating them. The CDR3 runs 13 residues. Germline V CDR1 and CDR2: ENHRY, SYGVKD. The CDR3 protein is CAISANMNTEAFF. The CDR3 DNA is TGTGCCATCAGTGCGAACATGAACACTGAAGCTTTCTTT.

In DNA, the CDR3 is TGTGCCAGCAGGGGGACTAGCGGTAGGGGCTACGAGCAGTACTTC. Protein product: CASRGTSGRGYEQYF. The V gene is TRBV2, the J gene TRBJ2-7; 11 bases line up with TRBD2. Trimming removed 6 bases from V and 3 bases from J; junction bases left unmatched: 7. The CDR3 extends over 15 amino acids. Germline lookup yields CDR1 SNHLY and CDR2 FYNNEI.

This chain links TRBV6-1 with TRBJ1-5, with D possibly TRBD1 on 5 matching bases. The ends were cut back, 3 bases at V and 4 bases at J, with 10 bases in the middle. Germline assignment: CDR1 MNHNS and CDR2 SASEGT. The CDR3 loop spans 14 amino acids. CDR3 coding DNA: TGTGCCAGCAGTGATCGGAGGGGAAATCAGCCCCAGCATTTT. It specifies CASSDRRGNQPQHF.

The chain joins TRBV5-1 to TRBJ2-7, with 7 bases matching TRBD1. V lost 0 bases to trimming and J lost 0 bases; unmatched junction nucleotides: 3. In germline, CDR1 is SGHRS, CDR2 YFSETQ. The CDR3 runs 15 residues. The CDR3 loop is CASSLAGQFSYEQYF. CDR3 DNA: TGCGCCAGCAGCTTGGCGGGACAGTTCTCCTACGAGCAGTACTTC.

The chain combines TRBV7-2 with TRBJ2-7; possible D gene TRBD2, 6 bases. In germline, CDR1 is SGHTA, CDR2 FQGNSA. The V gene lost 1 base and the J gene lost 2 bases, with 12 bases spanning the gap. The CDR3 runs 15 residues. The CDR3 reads CASSLGGVAAYEQYF. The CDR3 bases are TGTGCCAGCAGCTTAGGCGGGGTGGCGGCCTACGAGCAGTACTTC.